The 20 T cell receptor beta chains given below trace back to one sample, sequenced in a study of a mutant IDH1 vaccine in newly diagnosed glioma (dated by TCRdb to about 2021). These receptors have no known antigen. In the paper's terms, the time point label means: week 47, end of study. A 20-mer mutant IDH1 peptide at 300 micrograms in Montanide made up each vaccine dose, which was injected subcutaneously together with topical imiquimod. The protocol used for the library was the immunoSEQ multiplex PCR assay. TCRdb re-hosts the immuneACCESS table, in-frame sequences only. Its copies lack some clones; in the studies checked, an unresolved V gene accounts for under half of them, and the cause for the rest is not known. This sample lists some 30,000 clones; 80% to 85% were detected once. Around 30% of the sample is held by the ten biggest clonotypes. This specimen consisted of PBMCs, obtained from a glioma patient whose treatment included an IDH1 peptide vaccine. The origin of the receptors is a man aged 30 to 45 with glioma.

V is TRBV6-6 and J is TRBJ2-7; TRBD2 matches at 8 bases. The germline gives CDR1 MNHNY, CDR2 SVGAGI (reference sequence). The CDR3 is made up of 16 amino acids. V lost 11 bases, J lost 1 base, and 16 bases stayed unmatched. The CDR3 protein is CASTLGGGAGSYEQYF. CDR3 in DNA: TGTGCCTCTACCCTCGGGGGGGGCGCGGGTTCCTACGAGCAGTACTTC.

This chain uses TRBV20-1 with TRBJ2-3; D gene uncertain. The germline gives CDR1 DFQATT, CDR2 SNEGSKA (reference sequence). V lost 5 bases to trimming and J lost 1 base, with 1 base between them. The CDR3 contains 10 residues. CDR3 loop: CSAGTDTQYF. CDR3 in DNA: TGCAGTGCTGGCACAGATACGCAGTATTTT.

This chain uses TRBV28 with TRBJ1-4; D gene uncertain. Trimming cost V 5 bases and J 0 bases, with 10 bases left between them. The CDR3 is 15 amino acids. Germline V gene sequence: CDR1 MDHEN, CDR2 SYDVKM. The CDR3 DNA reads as TGTGCCAGCAGTCTCGAGGGCTCAACTAATGAAAAACTGTTTTTT. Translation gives CASSLEGSTNEKLFF.

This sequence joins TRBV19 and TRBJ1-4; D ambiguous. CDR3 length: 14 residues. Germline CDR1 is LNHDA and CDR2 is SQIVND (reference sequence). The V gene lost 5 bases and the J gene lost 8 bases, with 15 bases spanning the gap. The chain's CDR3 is CASSFRRNREKLFF. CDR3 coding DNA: TGTGCCAGTAGTTTTAGAAGAAACCGGGAAAAACTGTTTTTT.

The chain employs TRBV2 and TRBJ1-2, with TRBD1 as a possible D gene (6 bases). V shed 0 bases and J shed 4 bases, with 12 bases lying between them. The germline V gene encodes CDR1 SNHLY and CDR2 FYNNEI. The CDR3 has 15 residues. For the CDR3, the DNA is TGTGCCAGCAGTGAAGCGCTTACAGGGTTCTATGGCTACACCTTC. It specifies CASSEALTGFYGYTF. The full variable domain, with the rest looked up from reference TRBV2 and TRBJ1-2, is EPEVTQTPSHQVTQMGQEVILRCVPISNHLYFYWYRQILGQKVEFLVSFYNNEISEKSEIFDDQFSVERPDGSNFTLKIRSTKLEDSAMYFCASSEALTGFYGYTFGSGTRLTVV.

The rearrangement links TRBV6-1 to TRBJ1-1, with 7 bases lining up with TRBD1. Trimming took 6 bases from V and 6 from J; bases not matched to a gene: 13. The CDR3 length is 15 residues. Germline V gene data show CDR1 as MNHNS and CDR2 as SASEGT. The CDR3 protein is CASRGGPGGNSEAFF. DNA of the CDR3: TGTGCCAGCAGGGGTGGGCCAGGGGGAAACTCTGAAGCTTTCTTT.

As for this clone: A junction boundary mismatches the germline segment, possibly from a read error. The CDR3 loop is CASSSPGQTYEQYF. The CDR3 bases are TGCGCCAGCAGCTCGCCAGGACAAACCTATGAGCAGTACTTC. V usage is TRBV5-1 and J usage is TRBJ2-7; D may be TRBD1 (5 bases). This CDR3 comprises 14 residues. Germline CDR1 reads SGHRS; CDR2 reads YFSETQ.

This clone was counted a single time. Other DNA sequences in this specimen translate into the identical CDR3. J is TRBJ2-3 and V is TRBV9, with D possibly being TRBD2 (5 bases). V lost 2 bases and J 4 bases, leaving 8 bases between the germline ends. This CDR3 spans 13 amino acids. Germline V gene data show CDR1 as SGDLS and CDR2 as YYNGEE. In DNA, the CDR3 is TGTGCCAGCAGCGTGGGCGGGCCAGATACGCAGTATTTT. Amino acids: CASSVGGPDTQYF.

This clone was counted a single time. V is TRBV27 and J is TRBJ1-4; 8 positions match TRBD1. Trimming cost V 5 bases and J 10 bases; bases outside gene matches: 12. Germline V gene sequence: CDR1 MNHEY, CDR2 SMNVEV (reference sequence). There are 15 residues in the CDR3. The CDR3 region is CASSPLAGGAGKLFF. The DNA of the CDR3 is TGTGCCAGCAGTCCTCTGGCAGGGGGCGCCGGAAAACTGTTTTTT. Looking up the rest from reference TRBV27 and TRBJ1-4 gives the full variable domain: EAQVTQNPRYLITVTGKKLTVTCSQNMNHEYMSWYRQDPGLGLRQIYYSMNVEVTDKGDVPEGYKVSRKEKRNFPLILESPSPNQTSLYFCASSPLAGGAGKLFFGSGTQLSVL.

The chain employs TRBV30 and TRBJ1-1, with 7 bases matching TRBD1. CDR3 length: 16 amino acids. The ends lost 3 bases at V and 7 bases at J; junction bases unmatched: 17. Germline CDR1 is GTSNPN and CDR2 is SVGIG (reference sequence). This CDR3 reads CAWSLRGTVRVNEAFF. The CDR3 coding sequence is TGTGCCTGGAGCTTAAGGGGGACAGTTAGAGTGAATGAAGCTTTCTTT.

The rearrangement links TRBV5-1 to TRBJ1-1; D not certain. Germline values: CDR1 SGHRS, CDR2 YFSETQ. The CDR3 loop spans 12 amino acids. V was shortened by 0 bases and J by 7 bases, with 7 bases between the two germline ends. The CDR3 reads CASSLAYGEAFF. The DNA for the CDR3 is TGCGCCAGCAGCTTGGCCTATGGTGAAGCTTTCTTT.

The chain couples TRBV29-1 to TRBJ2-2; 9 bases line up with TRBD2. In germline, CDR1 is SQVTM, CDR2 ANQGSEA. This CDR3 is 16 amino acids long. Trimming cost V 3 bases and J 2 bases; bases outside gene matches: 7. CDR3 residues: CSVDAGGTGNTGELFF. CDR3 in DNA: TGCAGCGTTGATGCGGGAGGGACGGGAAACACCGGGGAGCTGTTTTTT.

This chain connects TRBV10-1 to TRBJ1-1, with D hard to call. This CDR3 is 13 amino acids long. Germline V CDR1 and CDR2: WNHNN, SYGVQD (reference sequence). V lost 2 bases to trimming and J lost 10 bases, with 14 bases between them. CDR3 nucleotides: TGCGCCAGCAGTGAGGATGGAACCGTAGGAGCTTTCTTT. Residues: CASSEDGTVGAFF.

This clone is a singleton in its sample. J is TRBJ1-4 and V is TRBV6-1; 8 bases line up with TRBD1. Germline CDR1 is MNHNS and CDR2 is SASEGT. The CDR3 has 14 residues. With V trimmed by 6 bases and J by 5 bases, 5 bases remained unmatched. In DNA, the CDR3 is TGTGCCAGCAGCCGGGACAGGAGCAATGAAAAACTGTTTTTT. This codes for CASSRDRSNEKLFF.

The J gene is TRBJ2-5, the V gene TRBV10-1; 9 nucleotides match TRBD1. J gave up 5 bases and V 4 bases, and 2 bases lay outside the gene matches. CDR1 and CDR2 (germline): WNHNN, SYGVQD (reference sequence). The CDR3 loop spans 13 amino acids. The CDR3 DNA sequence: TGCGCCAGCAGTGGGACAGGGGACGAGACCCAGTACTTC. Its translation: CASSGTGDETQYF.

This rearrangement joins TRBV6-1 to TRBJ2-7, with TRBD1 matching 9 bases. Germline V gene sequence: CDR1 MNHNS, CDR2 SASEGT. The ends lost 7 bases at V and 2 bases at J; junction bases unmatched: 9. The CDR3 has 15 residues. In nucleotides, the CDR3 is TGTGCCAGCAACGATGGGACAGGGTATCCCTACGAGCAGTACTTC. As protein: CASNDGTGYPYEQYF.

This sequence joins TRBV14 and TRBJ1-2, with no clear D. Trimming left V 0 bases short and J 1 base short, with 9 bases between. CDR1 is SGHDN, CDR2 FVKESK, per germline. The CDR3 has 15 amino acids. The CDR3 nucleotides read TGTGCCAGCAGCCAAGAGACGGACGGTAACTATGGCTACACCTTC. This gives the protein CASSQETDGNYGYTF.

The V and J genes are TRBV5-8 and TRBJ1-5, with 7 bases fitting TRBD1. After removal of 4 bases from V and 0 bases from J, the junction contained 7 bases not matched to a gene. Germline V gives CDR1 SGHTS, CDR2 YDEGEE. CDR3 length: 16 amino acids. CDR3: CASSEGTVDSNQPQHF. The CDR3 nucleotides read TGTGCCAGCAGCGAGGGGACAGTAGATAGCAATCAGCCCCAGCATTTT.

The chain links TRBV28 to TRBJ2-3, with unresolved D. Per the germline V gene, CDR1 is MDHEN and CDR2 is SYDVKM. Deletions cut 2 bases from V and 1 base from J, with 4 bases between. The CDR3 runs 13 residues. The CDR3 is CASSLPGTDTQYF. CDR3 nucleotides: TGTGCCAGCAGTTTACCAGGCACAGATACGCAGTATTTT.

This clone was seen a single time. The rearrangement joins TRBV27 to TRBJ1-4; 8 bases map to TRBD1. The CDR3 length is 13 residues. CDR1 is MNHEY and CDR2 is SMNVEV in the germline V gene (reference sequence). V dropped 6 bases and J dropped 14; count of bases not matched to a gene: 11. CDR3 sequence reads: CASSHSGGGPLFF. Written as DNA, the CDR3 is TGTGCCAGCAGCCATTCAGGGGGCGGCCCCCTGTTTTTT.